The rows below give T cell receptor beta chains drawn from one sample of a study of blood T cell repertoires in COVID-19. TCRdb keeps only in-frame clones here, not all; method: immunoSEQ multiplex PCR. The sample lists roughly 300,000 clones, 87% seen once, with approximately 5.2% in the top ten. Specimen: PBMCs or T cells enriched from blood (not recorded which). Receptor source: a woman aged 25 to 45 who had recovered from COVID-19. CDR3s include the opening cysteine and the closing phenylalanine or tryptophan. The order of the fields is J gene, D gene, V gene, clone size, CDR3 DNA, CDR3 protein. The D gene is left open where the match is weak. Clone size is not always given. Where it is, it says once, few, many or a class for expanded clones.

j_gene: TRBJ1-2
d_gene: -
v_gene: TRBV5-1
abundance: -
CDR3nt: TGCGCCAGCGGAGAAACAGGATCTAACTATGGCTACACCTTC
CDR3aa: CASGETGSNYGYTF

j_gene: TRBJ2-1
d_gene: TRBD1
v_gene: TRBV10-3
abundance: few
CDR3nt: TGTGCCATCAGTGATGGACAGGGAAGGAATGAGCAGTTCTTC
CDR3aa: CAISDGQGRNEQFF

j_gene: TRBJ1-5
d_gene: TRBD1
v_gene: TRBV28
abundance: -
CDR3nt: TGTGCCAGCGTCGAGGCGACAGGGGAAAATCAGCCCCAGCATTTT
CDR3aa: CASVEATGENQPQHF

j_gene: TRBJ2-5
d_gene: -
v_gene: TRBV12-3/TRBV12-4
abundance: -
CDR3nt: TGTGCCACCGGGGGAGGGGGGGGAAAGACCCAGTACTTC
CDR3aa: CATGGGGGKTQYF

j_gene: TRBJ1-1
d_gene: -
v_gene: TRBV9
abundance: -
CDR3nt: TGTGCCAGCAGACGGGAGATGAACACTGAAGCTTTCTTT
CDR3aa: CASRREMNTEAFF

j_gene: TRBJ1-2
d_gene: -
v_gene: TRBV6-5
abundance: -
CDR3nt: TGTGCCAGCAGAAGATATGAGGGCCTCTATGGCTACACCTTC
CDR3aa: CASRRYEGLYGYTF

j_gene: TRBJ1-2
d_gene: TRBD1
v_gene: TRBV19
abundance: -
CDR3nt: TGTGCCAGTAGTATAACAGGGGCACAACGATCACGCGGCTACACCTTC
CDR3aa: CASSITGAQRSRGYTF

j_gene: TRBJ2-6
d_gene: -
v_gene: TRBV12-2
abundance: -
CDR3nt: TGTGCAAGTCGCTACCGAAGGGGGCCTGGGTCTGGGGCCAACGTCCTGACTTTC
CDR3aa: CASRYRRGPGSGANVLTF

j_gene: TRBJ1-1
d_gene: -
v_gene: TRBV5-1
abundance: -
CDR3nt: TGCGCCAGCAGCTTGGTTGTGAGCTTGAACACTGAAGCTTTCTTT
CDR3aa: CASSLVVSLNTEAFF

j_gene: TRBJ2-5
d_gene: TRBD2
v_gene: TRBV7-3
abundance: -
CDR3nt: TGTGCCAGCAGCCCTGCTGGGCGGGGGGGAGCGGAGACCCAGTACTTC
CDR3aa: CASSPAGRGGAETQYF

j_gene: TRBJ1-3
d_gene: -
v_gene: TRBV2
abundance: -
CDR3nt: TGTGCCAGCAGTGAATATGGGGGCCGCTCTGGAAACACCATATATTTT
CDR3aa: CASSEYGGRSGNTIYF

j_gene: TRBJ1-1
d_gene: -
v_gene: TRBV3-1/TRBV3-2
abundance: -
CDR3nt: TGTGCCAGCAGCCAAGCCGACAGGGCTTTCTTT
CDR3aa: CASSQADRAFF

j_gene: TRBJ1-2
d_gene: TRBD1
v_gene: TRBV30
abundance: -
CDR3nt: TGTGCCTGGAGCCCGACAGGGAATGGCTACACCTTC
CDR3aa: CAWSPTGNGYTF

j_gene: TRBJ1-4
d_gene: -
v_gene: TRBV9
abundance: few
CDR3nt: -
CDR3aa: CASSVGPGTELFF

j_gene: TRBJ1-6
d_gene: -
v_gene: TRBV7-9
abundance: -
CDR3nt: TGTGCCAGCAGCCCACGCGGAAGCTATAATTCACCCCTCCACTTT
CDR3aa: CASSPRGSYNSPLHF

j_gene: TRBJ1-1
d_gene: -
v_gene: TRBV3-1/TRBV3-2
abundance: -
CDR3nt: TGTGCCAGCAGCCAAGATCTGAGGGCCGCCGACACTGAAGCTTTCTTT
CDR3aa: CASSQDLRAADTEAFF

j_gene: TRBJ1-2
d_gene: -
v_gene: TRBV28
abundance: -
CDR3nt: TGTGCCAGCACCCAAGAGGATGGAACCTATGGCTACACCTTC
CDR3aa: CASTQEDGTYGYTF

j_gene: TRBJ2-5
d_gene: -
v_gene: TRBV6-5
abundance: -
CDR3nt: TGTGCCAGCAGCAGGTACCAAGAGACCCAGTACTTC
CDR3aa: CASSRYQETQYF

j_gene: TRBJ1-6
d_gene: TRBD1
v_gene: TRBV30
abundance: -
CDR3nt: TGTGCCTGGAGTGCCGGGACAGGAGAACCGAGGTCCTATAATTCACCCCTCCACTTT
CDR3aa: CAWSAGTGEPRSYNSPLHF

j_gene: TRBJ1-2
d_gene: TRBD1
v_gene: TRBV5-1
abundance: -
CDR3nt: TGCGCCAGCAGCCTGGGACAGGGGAGGAGTGGCTACACCTTC
CDR3aa: CASSLGQGRSGYTF

j_gene: TRBJ2-4
d_gene: -
v_gene: TRBV6-2/TRBV6-3
abundance: few
CDR3nt: TGTGCCAGCAGTTTCCTCCAGGGGAACCAGTACTTC
CDR3aa: CASSFLQGNQYF

j_gene: TRBJ1-2
d_gene: -
v_gene: TRBV7-9
abundance: -
CDR3nt: TGTGCCAGCAGCCCCTCACCCCCCCGGGCTAACTATGGCTACACCTTC
CDR3aa: CASSPSPPRANYGYTF

j_gene: TRBJ1-4
d_gene: -
v_gene: TRBV9
abundance: -
CDR3nt: TGTGCCAGCAGCGTCTCGGGAGAGGGCGCCGGAATTGAAAAACTGTTTTTT
CDR3aa: CASSVSGEGAGIEKLFF

j_gene: TRBJ2-7
d_gene: -
v_gene: TRBV30
abundance: once
CDR3nt: TGTGCCTGGAGTCCCCGTGACGAGCAGTACTTC
CDR3aa: CAWSPRDEQYF

j_gene: TRBJ1-6
d_gene: -
v_gene: TRBV10-2
abundance: few
CDR3nt: TGCGCCAGCAGTGAAGGGGGGGGCAATTCACCCCTCCACTTT
CDR3aa: CASSEGGGNSPLHF

j_gene: TRBJ1-1
d_gene: -
v_gene: TRBV4-2
abundance: -
CDR3nt: TGTGCCAGCAGCCAAGATGACAGCACAGCCTATGAAGCTTTCTTT
CDR3aa: CASSQDDSTAYEAFF

j_gene: TRBJ1-2
d_gene: TRBD1
v_gene: TRBV2
abundance: once
CDR3nt: TGTGCCAGCAGGGGGGACAGGGGATTACGGGGCTACACCTTC
CDR3aa: CASRGDRGLRGYTF

j_gene: TRBJ1-1
d_gene: -
v_gene: TRBV5-6
abundance: -
CDR3nt: TGTGCCAGCAGCTTGGTAGGCGGCAGCCTGAACACTGAAGCTTTCTTT
CDR3aa: CASSLVGGSLNTEAFF

j_gene: TRBJ1-2
d_gene: -
v_gene: TRBV30
abundance: once
CDR3nt: TGTGCCTGGAGTGTAGCCCCTTTAAACTATGGCTACACCTTC
CDR3aa: CAWSVAPLNYGYTF

j_gene: TRBJ2-3
d_gene: TRBD2
v_gene: TRBV4-2
abundance: -
CDR3nt: TGTGCCAGCAGCCAAGATCGCCAGCGGGGGGGGAGCACAGATACGCAGTATTTT
CDR3aa: CASSQDRQRGGSTDTQYF

j_gene: TRBJ1-5
d_gene: -
v_gene: TRBV7-9
abundance: once
CDR3nt: TGTGCCAGCAGCTTCGGGGGGGCGGGTAATCAGCCCCAGCATTTT
CDR3aa: CASSFGGAGNQPQHF

j_gene: TRBJ2-1
d_gene: -
v_gene: TRBV7-3
abundance: -
CDR3nt: TGTGCCAGCAGCCCTGGCGGGGCGAGGAGCTACAATGAGCAGTTCTTC
CDR3aa: CASSPGGARSYNEQFF

j_gene: TRBJ1-6
d_gene: TRBD1
v_gene: TRBV7-2
abundance: -
CDR3nt: TGTGCCAGCAGCTTAGTAGGGACAGGGGGCAATTCACCCCTCCACTTT
CDR3aa: CASSLVGTGGNSPLHF

j_gene: TRBJ1-5
d_gene: -
v_gene: TRBV2
abundance: -
CDR3nt: TGTGCCAGCAGCGCCGACAGGAACCAGCCCCAGCATTTT
CDR3aa: CASSADRNQPQHF

j_gene: TRBJ1-3
d_gene: -
v_gene: TRBV10-3
abundance: -
CDR3nt: TGTGCCATCAGTGAGCGGAGGGGTTGGGGTGCTGGAAACACCATATATTTT
CDR3aa: CAISERRGWGAGNTIYF

j_gene: TRBJ2-4
d_gene: TRBD1
v_gene: TRBV6-2/TRBV6-3
abundance: -
CDR3nt: TGTGCCAGCAGCTCCGACAGGGCCGCATCAAGCATTCAGTACTTC
CDR3aa: CASSSDRAASSIQYF

j_gene: TRBJ1-2
d_gene: -
v_gene: TRBV30
abundance: -
CDR3nt: TGTGCCTGGAGCTCGACAGATCCTCACTATGGCTACACCTTC
CDR3aa: CAWSSTDPHYGYTF

j_gene: TRBJ1-4
d_gene: -
v_gene: TRBV4-1
abundance: -
CDR3nt: TGCGCCAGCAGAGTCCTGACGGGGGATGGTGAAAAACTGTTTTTT
CDR3aa: CASRVLTGDGEKLFF

j_gene: TRBJ1-4
d_gene: TRBD1
v_gene: TRBV5-8
abundance: -
CDR3nt: TGTGCCAGCAGCTGGATGGAGGGGGCAGATGAAAAACTGTTTTTT
CDR3aa: CASSWMEGADEKLFF

j_gene: TRBJ1-5
d_gene: -
v_gene: TRBV19
abundance: -
CDR3nt: TGTGCCAGTACGTCTGCGGAGGGGCTGGGGGATCAGCCCCAGCATTTT
CDR3aa: CASTSAEGLGDQPQHF

j_gene: TRBJ2-4
d_gene: -
v_gene: TRBV4-3
abundance: -
CDR3nt: TGCGCCAGCAGTCGTGTTAGGGGAGCCAAAAACATTCAGTACTTC
CDR3aa: CASSRVRGAKNIQYF

j_gene: TRBJ1-3
d_gene: -
v_gene: TRBV6-2/TRBV6-3
abundance: -
CDR3nt: TGTGCCAGCAGTCGGGGTAGCTCTGGAAACACCATATATTTT
CDR3aa: CASSRGSSGNTIYF

j_gene: TRBJ1-6
d_gene: -
v_gene: TRBV12-3/TRBV12-4
abundance: once
CDR3nt: TGTGCCAGCAGTTTGAGGGGGAATTCACCCCTCCACTTT
CDR3aa: CASSLRGNSPLHF

j_gene: TRBJ1-1
d_gene: TRBD1
v_gene: TRBV5-8
abundance: -
CDR3nt: TGTGCCAGCAGCTTTTACAGGGGGCGTGGGACCACTGAAGCTTTCTTT
CDR3aa: CASSFYRGRGTTEAFF

j_gene: TRBJ1-4
d_gene: -
v_gene: TRBV2
abundance: -
CDR3nt: TGTGCCAGCAGCCGGACAGCAAATGAAAAACTGTTTTTT
CDR3aa: CASSRTANEKLFF

j_gene: TRBJ1-2
d_gene: -
v_gene: TRBV6-1
abundance: -
CDR3nt: TGTGCCAGCAGTGAAGCAAGGGGGTCTGGCTACACCTTC
CDR3aa: CASSEARGSGYTF

j_gene: TRBJ1-6
d_gene: -
v_gene: TRBV25-1
abundance: once
CDR3nt: TGTGCCAGCAGTCAAACAGGGCCCGGTTCACCCCTCCACTTT
CDR3aa: CASSQTGPGSPLHF

j_gene: TRBJ1-1
d_gene: -
v_gene: TRBV7-8
abundance: -
CDR3nt: TGTGCCAGCAGCCGGACCCGACAGCCGAACACTGAAGCTTTCTTT
CDR3aa: CASSRTRQPNTEAFF

j_gene: TRBJ2-3
d_gene: TRBD1
v_gene: TRBV6-1
abundance: -
CDR3nt: TGTGCCAGCAGTGAGGCCGGGACAGGGGATACGCAGTATTTT
CDR3aa: CASSEAGTGDTQYF

j_gene: TRBJ2-2
d_gene: TRBD1
v_gene: TRBV7-6
abundance: -
CDR3nt: TGTGCCAGCAGCTTGGGGACAGGGGACACCGGGGAGCTGTTTTTT
CDR3aa: CASSLGTGDTGELFF

j_gene: TRBJ1-2
d_gene: TRBD1
v_gene: TRBV6-5
abundance: -
CDR3nt: TGTGCCAGCAGTTCACGGACAGGGGACCATGGCTACACCTTC
CDR3aa: CASSSRTGDHGYTF

j_gene: TRBJ1-2
d_gene: -
v_gene: TRBV5-5
abundance: -
CDR3nt: TGTGCCAGCAGCTTGGACAGGGGCTACACCTTC
CDR3aa: CASSLDRGYTF

j_gene: TRBJ2-1
d_gene: TRBD1
v_gene: TRBV2
abundance: -
CDR3nt: TGTGCCAGCAGGAGCGACAGGGGTTTCTACAATGAGCAGTTCTTC
CDR3aa: CASRSDRGFYNEQFF

j_gene: TRBJ1-1
d_gene: TRBD1
v_gene: TRBV6-5
abundance: once
CDR3nt: TGTGCCAGCAGTCGGGACAGGTCCTCTGAAGCTTTCTTT
CDR3aa: CASSRDRSSEAFF

j_gene: TRBJ2-5
d_gene: -
v_gene: TRBV7-7
abundance: -
CDR3nt: TGTGCTAGCAGCTTAGTTCGAGAACCAGAGACCCAGTACTTC
CDR3aa: CASSLVREPETQYF